The clone carrying this TCR beta chain was detected ten times or more. The data were taken from a study of molecular identifiers for immune sequencing clone quantification. The CDR3 is made up of 14 amino acids. The germline CDR1 and CDR2 sequences are MNHNS and SASEGT. Trimming at V came to 9 bases and at J to 1 base, leaving 8 bases not matched to a gene. TCRdb passed the PCR reads through MiXCR, listing each CDR3 protein once. The table has some 320,000 distinct CDR3 sequences, about a fifth seen once. Sequenced sample: naive CD8+ T cells from blood, with Jurkat cell RNA spiked in. This sample's subset: FACS-sorted CD8+CD4-CCR7+CD45RA+ naive T cells. This receptor was taken from a human donor in good health. Some libraries in this study had Jurkat cell RNA spiked in. The gene calls are TRBV6-1 and TRBJ1-1, with 7 bases identical to TRBD1. The CDR3 protein is CARKQGPPNTEAFF. The CDR3 DNA reads TGTGCCAGAAAACAGGGGCCCCCGAACACTGAAGCTTTCTTT.